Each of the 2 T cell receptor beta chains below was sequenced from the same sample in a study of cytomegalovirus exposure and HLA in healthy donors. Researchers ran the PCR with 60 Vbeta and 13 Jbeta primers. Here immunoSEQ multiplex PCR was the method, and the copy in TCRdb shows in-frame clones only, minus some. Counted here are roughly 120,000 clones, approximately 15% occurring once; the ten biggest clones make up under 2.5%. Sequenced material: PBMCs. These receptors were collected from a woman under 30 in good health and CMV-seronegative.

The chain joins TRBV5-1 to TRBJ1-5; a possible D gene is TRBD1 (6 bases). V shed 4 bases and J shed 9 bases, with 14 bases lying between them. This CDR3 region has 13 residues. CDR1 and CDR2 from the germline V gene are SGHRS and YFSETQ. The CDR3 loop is CASSVDRLGPQHF. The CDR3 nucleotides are TGCGCCAGCAGCGTAGACAGGTTGGGGCCCCAGCATTTT.

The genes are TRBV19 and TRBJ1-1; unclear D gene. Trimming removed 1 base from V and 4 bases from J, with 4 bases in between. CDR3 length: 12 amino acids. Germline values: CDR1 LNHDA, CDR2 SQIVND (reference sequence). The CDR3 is CASSIGATEAFF. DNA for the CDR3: TGTGCCAGTAGTATAGGGGCCACTGAAGCTTTCTTT.